The T cell receptor (beta chain) under discussion was sequenced for a study of blood T cell repertoires in COVID-19. At the level of the study: COVID-19 samples from acute and convalescent phases originated in the United States, Italy and Spain. T cells, B-cell-depleted T cells, or PBMCs provided the cDNA or gDNA that served as material.

Per the authors' pipeline: For nucleated cells, counts were estimated from reference gene primer amplification. Clones were read by immunoSEQ multiplex PCR, and TCRdb kept only the in-frame ones, dropping some. D and trimming were read from the DNA, whereas the V and J calls and clone size are those reported in that table. The repertoire holds 200,000 to 300,000 clones, with 85% as singletons. The CDR3 consists of 14 residues. Germline assignment: CDR1 SEHNR and CDR2 FQNEAQ (reference sequence). V was pared by 3 bases and J by 0 bases, with 8 bases between. This sequence originates from a woman aged 55-69 years with active or convalescent COVID-19. The V and J genes are TRBV7-9 and TRBJ1-2; no clear D. Sequencing was performed on peripheral blood. CDR3: CASSFVTSNYGYTF. CDR3 DNA: TGTGCCAGCAGCTTTGTCACATCTAACTATGGCTACACCTTC.